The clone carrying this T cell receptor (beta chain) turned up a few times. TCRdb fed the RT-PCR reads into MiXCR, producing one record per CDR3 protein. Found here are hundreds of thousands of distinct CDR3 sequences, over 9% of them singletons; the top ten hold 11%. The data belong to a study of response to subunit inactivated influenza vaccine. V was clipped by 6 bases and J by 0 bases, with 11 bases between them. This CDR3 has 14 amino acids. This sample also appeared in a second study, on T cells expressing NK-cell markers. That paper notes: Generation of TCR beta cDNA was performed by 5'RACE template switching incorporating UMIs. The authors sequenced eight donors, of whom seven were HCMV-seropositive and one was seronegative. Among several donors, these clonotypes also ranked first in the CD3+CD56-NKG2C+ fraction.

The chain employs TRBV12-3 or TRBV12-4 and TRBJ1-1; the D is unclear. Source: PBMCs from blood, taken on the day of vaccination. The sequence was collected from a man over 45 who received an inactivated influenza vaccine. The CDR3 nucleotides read TGTGCCAGCAGCCAATGGACCGTGAACACTGAAGCTTTCTTT. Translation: CASSQWTVNTEAFF.